Below are 4 T cell receptor beta chains sequenced from a single sample in a study of OX40 agonist ivuxolimab in advanced cancers. The assay was immunoSEQ multiplex PCR, and TCRdb's table has in-frame clones only and misses some. The sample comprises 55,000 to 85,000 clones, 80% of which are singletons, and 1% to 1.5% rests with the top ten. The sample here was CD4+ or CD8+ T cells sorted from blood, taken in a trial of the OX40 agonist ivuxolimab. Receptor source: an adult with an advanced solid tumor such as melanoma, head and neck, liver or kidney cancer.

The chain has TRBV27 and TRBJ1-2, with 8 nucleotides matching TRBD1. Germline CDR1 MNHEY, CDR2 SMNVEV (reference sequence). The CDR3 has 14 amino acids. V dropped 6 bases and J dropped 8; count of bases not matched to a gene: 11. CDR3 in amino acids: CASSKGQGVGGYTF. CDR3 nucleotides: TGTGCCAGCAGCAAAGGACAGGGAGTTGGGGGCTACACCTTC.

The chain has TRBV27 and TRBJ2-6, with D perhaps TRBD1 or TRBD2 (5 bases each). V lost 5 bases and J lost 4, with 18 bases in between. Germline V gene sequence: CDR1 MNHEY, CDR2 SMNVEV (reference sequence). This CDR3 has 17 residues. The CDR3, as DNA: TGTGCCAGCAGTGTCTCCGGGACCCGGACGGGGGCCAACGTCCTGACTTTC. Translated, it gives CASSVSGTRTGANVLTF.

On this clone: Germline and junction disagree at one end, which may indicate a read error. The rearrangement joins TRBV29-1 to TRBJ1-1; TRBD1 aligns across 7 bases. From germline, CDR1 is SQVTM and CDR2 ANQGSEA. This CDR3 is built from 13 residues. This CDR3 reads CSAITGVNTEAFF. The CDR3 nucleotides are TGCAGCGCTATTACAGGGGTGAATACTGAAGCTTTCTTT. Combining the CDR3 with reference TRBV29-1 and TRBJ1-1 gives the whole variable domain SAVISQKPSRDICQRGTSLTIQCQVDSQVTMMFWYRQQPGQSLTLIATANQGSEATYESGFVIDKFPISRPNLTFSTLTVSNMSPEDSSIYLCSAITGVNTEAFFGQGTRLTVV.

This chain uses TRBV20-1 with TRBJ1-1; unclear D gene. Germline lookup yields CDR1 DFQATT and CDR2 SNEGSKA (reference sequence). This CDR3 is 11 amino acids long. V gave up 3 bases and J gave up 3 bases, with 5 bases separating them. The CDR3 nucleotides read TGCAGTGCTAGTACCCACACTGAAGCTTTCTTT. Protein product: CSASTHTEAFF.